Following are 28 T cell receptor beta chains from one sample sequenced in a study of vaccination and CD4 T cells after COVID-19. The Oncomine TCR Beta short-read assay was applied to DNA of cultured CD4+ T cells. Each CDR3 protein is one row after TCRdb ran MiXCR on the PCR reads. The sample lists 9,000 to 13,000 distinct CDR3 sequences; approximately 32% were seen once. Documented treatment: roughly ten-day PBMC culture with coronavirus spike peptide pools or control peptides (ViraFEST assay). These receptors have no known antigen. The source was CD4+ T cells from blood, cultured in vitro, collected after SARS-CoV-2 vaccination. These receptors were obtained from a human donor who had recovered from COVID-19.

This clonotype was detected a few times. V usage is TRBV19 and J usage is TRBJ2-3; D ambiguous. The CDR3 is made up of 13 amino acids. V lost 1 base and J lost 2, with 4 bases in between. Germline-derived CDR1 and CDR2 are LNHDA and SQIVND (reference sequence). CDR3 sequence: CASSIADTDTQYF. The CDR3 DNA is TGTGCCAGTAGTATAGCGGACACAGATACGCAGTATTTT.

The CDR3 reads CASSEGHLGNQPQHF. The CDR3, as DNA: TGTGCCAGCAGCGAGGGTCACCTGGGCAATCAGCCCCAGCATTTT. The V gene is TRBV7-2, the J gene TRBJ1-5; no clear D. Trimming removed 5 bases at V and 2 bases at J, with 13 bases between. Germline V gene data show CDR1 as SGHTA and CDR2 as FQGNSA. The CDR3 is made up of 15 amino acids.

The rearrangement links TRBV28 to TRBJ2-6; 9 nucleotides line up with TRBD1. V shed 7 bases and J 1 base; nucleotides not matched to a gene: 5. CDR3 length equals 16 residues. CDR1 and CDR2 from the germline V gene are MDHEN and SYDVKM. CDR3 sequence (DNA): TGTGCCAGCATACGGACAGGGGTGTCTGGGGCCAACGTCCTGACTTTC. Its translation: CASIRTGVSGANVLTF.

In this sample, this clonotype turned up a few times. The chain combines TRBV20-1 with TRBJ2-4; 10 bases are shared with TRBD1. CDR1 is DFQATT, CDR2 SNEGSKA, per germline (reference sequence). This CDR3 contains 16 residues. The V segment lost 5 bases and the J segment 5 bases; nucleotides outside the gene matches: 12. The CDR3, as DNA: TGCAGTGCTGGATTACCGACAGGGGGCTCCCAAAACATTCAGTACTTC. Its protein is CSAGLPTGGSQNIQYF.

This chain links TRBV5-1 with TRBJ2-5; 8 nucleotides match TRBD2. With 5 bases clipped from V and 5 bases from J, the junction kept 11 bases outside the gene matches. Germline V CDR1 and CDR2: SGHRS, YFSETQ. The CDR3 sequence is 15 residues long. The CDR3 DNA is TGCGCCAGCAGTCCGGGAGGGGGGCCGGGTGAGACCCAGTACTTC. It encodes CASSPGGGPGETQYF.

CDR3 bases: TGCGCCAGCAGCCAAGAAGGACAGCTAACCTATGGCTACACCTTC. It yields the protein CASSQEGQLTYGYTF. The chain carries TRBV4-3 and TRBJ1-2; maybe TRBD1 (6 bases). The V end was cut by 0 bases, the J end by 4 bases, with 12 bases between. The CDR3 is 15 amino acids. Germline V gives CDR1 LGHNA, CDR2 YSLEER.

The chain links TRBV7-6 to TRBJ2-7, with TRBD1 identical over 8 bases. The CDR3 is 13 amino acids. Germline CDR1 SGHVS, CDR2 FNYEAQ. V dropped 6 bases and J dropped 4; count of bases not matched to a gene: 5. The CDR3 loop is CASSFGTGYEQYF. In nucleotides, the CDR3 is TGTGCCAGCAGTTTCGGGACAGGATACGAGCAGTACTTC.

The rearrangement links TRBV28 to TRBJ1-6, with TRBD1 as a possible D gene (5 bases). This CDR3 has 17 residues. Per germline, CDR1 MDHEN and CDR2 SYDVKM. V was shortened by 0 bases and J by 11 bases, with 20 bases between the two germline ends. The CDR3 is CASSLWGGESRAAPLHF. Written as DNA, the CDR3 is TGTGCCAGCAGTTTATGGGGGGGGGAGTCGCGAGCAGCACCCCTCCACTTT.

The gene calls are TRBV2 and TRBJ2-7; 9 nucleotides align to TRBD1. The CDR3 sequence is 14 residues long. J was trimmed by 3 bases and V by 5 bases; bases with no gene match: 5. Germline CDR1 and CDR2: SNHLY and FYNNEI. The CDR3 DNA sequence: TGTGCCAGCAGTCCGGGACAGGGAATCTACGAGCAGTACTTC. It encodes CASSPGQGIYEQYF.

This chain joins TRBV7-3 and TRBJ2-2, with 8 bases that match TRBD1. This CDR3 has 15 residues. The J segment lost 1 base and the V segment lost 6 bases, leaving 4 bases of the junction unmatched. Germline V CDR1 and CDR2: SGHTA, FQGTGA. The CDR3 region is CASSLGTGNTGELFF. The CDR3 DNA follows: TGTGCCAGCAGTCTCGGGACAGGGAACACCGGGGAGCTGTTTTTT.

This chain links TRBV14 with TRBJ2-5; 8 nucleotides agree with TRBD2. The CDR3 loop spans 17 amino acids. The V gene end was trimmed by 2 bases and the J gene end by 2 bases; junction bases not matched to a gene: 10. Germline loops: CDR1 SGHDN, CDR2 FVKESK. CDR3 in amino acids: CASSQYLLAGGQETQYF. CDR3 coding DNA: TGTGCCAGCAGCCAATACCTCCTGGCGGGAGGACAAGAGACCCAGTACTTC.

This clonotype has only a few counts. The chain carries TRBV10-3 and TRBJ2-7; D not certain. Germline CDR1 is ENHRY and CDR2 is SYGVKD. Trimming cost V 7 bases and J 0 bases, with 10 bases left between them. The CDR3 sequence is 13 residues long. The CDR3: CAIKLQTSYEQYF. The CDR3 nucleotides read TGTGCCATCAAGCTACAGACCTCCTACGAGCAGTACTTC.

The chain joins TRBV20-1 to TRBJ2-1; 7 bases map to TRBD2. The germline V gene has CDR1 DFQATT and CDR2 SNEGSKA (reference sequence). V lost 6 bases, J lost 5 bases, and 10 bases stayed unmatched. This CDR3 comprises 14 residues. The CDR3 sequence: CSAPSGTKHNEQFF. Here the CDR3 DNA reads TGCAGTGCCCCGTCCGGGACTAAGCACAATGAGCAGTTCTTC.

There are a few counts of this clonotype. CDR3 sequence (DNA): TGTGCCAGCCTGGGAGTTAACTATGGCTACACCTTC. The encoded protein is CASLGVNYGYTF. This chain links TRBV28 with TRBJ1-2; D uncertain. This CDR3 comprises 12 residues. CDR1 MDHEN and CDR2 SYDVKM come from the germline V gene. V dropped 8 bases and J dropped 1 base, with 8 bases sitting between them.

The table lists this clonotype with a few counts. This chain links TRBV7-2 with TRBJ2-3, with TRBD2 identical over 9 bases. Trimming took 1 base from V and 7 from J; bases not matched to a gene: 12. The CDR3 totals 17 residues. The germline gives CDR1 SGHTA, CDR2 FQGNSA. CDR3 DNA sequence: TGTGCCAGCAGCTTAGGTCCCCTAGCGGGAACCTTGTATACGCAGTATTTT. Translating it yields CASSLGPLAGTLYTQYF.

This clonotype counts as medium-sized. J is TRBJ2-1 and V is TRBV6-2 or TRBV6-3, with 11 bases fitting TRBD2. CDR3 length equals 15 residues. V lost 5 bases and J lost 9; bases outside the gene matches: 9. Germline V CDR1 and CDR2: MNHEY, SVGEGT. In nucleotides, the CDR3 is TGTGCCAGCAGTCAACCGGGACTAGCGGCTGGTGAGCAGTTCTTC. Translating it yields CASSQPGLAAGEQFF.

The chain links TRBV18 to TRBJ2-7; D not certain. Trimming took off 6 bases at V and 3 bases at J, with 12 bases between the two ends. Germline V gene sequence: CDR1 KGHSH, CDR2 LQKENI. The length of the CDR3 is 13 residues. In DNA form, the CDR3 reads TGTGCCAGCTCTCCGGGCGGTGGCTACGAGCAGTACTTC. Translation: CASSPGGGYEQYF.

The J gene is TRBJ1-2, the V gene TRBV6-1, with unresolved D. Deletions cut 7 bases from V and 7 bases from J, with 19 bases between. This CDR3 is 14 amino acids long. Germline V gene lookup returns CDR1 MNHNS and CDR2 SASEGT. The CDR3 loop is CASNLDPRSAGYTF. As DNA, the CDR3 is TGTGCCAGCAACCTGGACCCCCGAAGCGCTGGCTACACCTTC.

This chain uses TRBV20-1 with TRBJ2-4; no clear D. Trimming shortened V by 0 bases and J by 12 bases, and 12 bases separated the two germline ends. Germline V lookup: CDR1 DFQATT, CDR2 SNEGSKA (reference sequence). CDR3 size: 12 residues. Written as DNA, the CDR3 is TGCAGTGCTAGAGATAAGGGTTTTACTCAGTACTTC. Its translation is CSARDKGFTQYF.

This sequence joins TRBV20-1 and TRBJ1-5; TRBD1 matches at 9 bases. Germline V gives CDR1 DFQATT, CDR2 SNEGSKA (reference sequence). This CDR3 spans 18 amino acids. Germline trimming cut 1 base from V and 5 bases from J; bases unmatched to any gene: 15. CDR3 residues: CSARGSWRTGVGYQPQHF. DNA for the CDR3: TGCAGTGCTAGAGGTAGTTGGAGGACAGGGGTGGGTTATCAGCCCCAGCATTTT.

This chain links TRBV5-8 with TRBJ2-4; possibly TRBD1 for D (5 bases). CDR3 length: 15 amino acids. Looked up from germline, CDR1 is SGHTS and CDR2 is YDEGEE. Trimming stripped 0 bases from V and 3 bases from J, with 10 bases between. CDR3 nucleotides: TGTGCCAGCAGCTTGGGGGGCGCTGGCAAAAACATTCAGTACTTC. It translates to CASSLGGAGKNIQYF.

The gene calls are TRBV7-2 and TRBJ2-7; perhaps TRBD2 as D (5 bases). V was pared by 5 bases and J by 6 bases, with 14 bases between. Germline V gene data show CDR1 as SGHTA and CDR2 as FQGNSA. The CDR3 extends over 13 amino acids. CDR3 DNA sequence: TGTGCCAGCAGCCGCGGGCCCCTGAGCGAGCAGTACTTC. Translation gives CASSRGPLSEQYF.

This chain joins TRBV14 and TRBJ2-1; weak D call: TRBD2 (6 bases). CDR3 length: 17 residues. Germline CDR1 and CDR2: SGHDN and FVKESK. V lost 0 bases to trimming and J lost 4 bases, with 16 bases between them. CDR3 loop: CASSQDLARDLYNEQFF. The CDR3 DNA reads TGTGCCAGCAGCCAAGACCTAGCCCGGGACTTATACAATGAGCAGTTCTTC.

The chain has TRBV6-2 or TRBV6-3 and TRBJ2-1; TRBD2 agrees at 7 bases. Germline lookup yields CDR1 MNHEY and CDR2 SVGEGT. CDR3 length: 12 residues. V trimming: 7 bases; J trimming: 10 bases; junction bases outside the gene matches: 7. DNA of the CDR3: TGTGCCAGCACGGACTCCGGGAGGGAGCAGTTCTTC. Translated: CASTDSGREQFF.

The chain recombines TRBV11-2 with TRBJ2-7; possibly TRBD1 for D (6 bases). The germline CDR1 and CDR2 sequences are SGHAT and FQNNGV. The V and J ends lost 5 bases and 6 bases respectively, with 17 bases between them. The CDR3 totals 14 residues. CDR3 amino acids: CASSAQQGAGEQYF. CDR3 in DNA: TGTGCCAGCAGCGCCCAACAGGGTGCGGGCGAGCAGTACTTC.

This chain links TRBV11-3 with TRBJ1-5; perhaps TRBD1 as D (5 bases). V was clipped by 5 bases and J by 6 bases, with 17 bases between them. The CDR3 consists of 15 residues. Germline lookup yields CDR1 SGHNT and CDR2 YENEEA. CDR3 DNA sequence: TGTGCCAGCAGCGAAACGGCGGGGGGGAGTCAGCCCCAGCATTTT. Translated: CASSETAGGSQPQHF.

This clonotype was found once. This chain connects TRBV11-3 to TRBJ2-2, with D unresolved. Trimming stripped 8 bases from V and 3 bases from J, with 4 bases between. The CDR3 runs to 11 residues. CDR1 and CDR2 from the germline V gene are SGHNT and YENEEA. CDR3 sequence (DNA): TGTGCCAGCCAGGACACCGGGGAGCTGTTTTTT. Translating gives CASQDTGELFF.

This clonotype was counted between two and nine times. The rearrangement links TRBV2 to TRBJ1-6; TRBD1 might be the D (6 bases). Germline lookup yields CDR1 SNHLY and CDR2 FYNNEI. Trimming took 6 bases from V and 10 from J, leaving 13 bases between them. This CDR3 comprises 13 residues. CDR3 sequence: CASSLRGHSPLHF. CDR3 in DNA: TGTGCCAGCAGCCTCAGGGGACACTCACCCCTCCACTTT.